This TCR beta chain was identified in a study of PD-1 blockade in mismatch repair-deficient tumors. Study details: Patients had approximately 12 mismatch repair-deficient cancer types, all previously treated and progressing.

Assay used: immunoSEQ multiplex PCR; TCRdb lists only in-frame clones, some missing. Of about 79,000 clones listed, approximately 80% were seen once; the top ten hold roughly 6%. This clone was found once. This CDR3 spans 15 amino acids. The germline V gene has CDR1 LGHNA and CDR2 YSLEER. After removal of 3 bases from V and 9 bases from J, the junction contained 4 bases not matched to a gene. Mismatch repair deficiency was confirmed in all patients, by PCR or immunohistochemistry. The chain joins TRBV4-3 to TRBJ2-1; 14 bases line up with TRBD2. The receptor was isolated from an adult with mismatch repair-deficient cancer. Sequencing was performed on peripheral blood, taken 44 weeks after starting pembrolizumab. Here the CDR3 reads CASSQPGLAGVEQFF. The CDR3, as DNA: TGCGCCAGCAGCCAGCCGGGACTAGCGGGAGTTGAGCAGTTCTTC.